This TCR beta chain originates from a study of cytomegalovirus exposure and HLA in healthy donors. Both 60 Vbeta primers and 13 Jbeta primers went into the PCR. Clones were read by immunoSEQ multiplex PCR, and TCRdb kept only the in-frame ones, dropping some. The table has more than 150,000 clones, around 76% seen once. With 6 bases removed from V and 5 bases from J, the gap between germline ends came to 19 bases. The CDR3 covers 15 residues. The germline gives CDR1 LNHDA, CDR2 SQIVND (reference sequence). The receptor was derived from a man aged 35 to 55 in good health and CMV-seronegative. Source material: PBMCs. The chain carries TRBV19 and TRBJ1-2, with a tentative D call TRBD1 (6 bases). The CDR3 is CASRKTGRMDYGYTF. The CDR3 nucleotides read TGTGCCAGTAGAAAAACAGGGAGAATGGATTATGGCTACACCTTC.